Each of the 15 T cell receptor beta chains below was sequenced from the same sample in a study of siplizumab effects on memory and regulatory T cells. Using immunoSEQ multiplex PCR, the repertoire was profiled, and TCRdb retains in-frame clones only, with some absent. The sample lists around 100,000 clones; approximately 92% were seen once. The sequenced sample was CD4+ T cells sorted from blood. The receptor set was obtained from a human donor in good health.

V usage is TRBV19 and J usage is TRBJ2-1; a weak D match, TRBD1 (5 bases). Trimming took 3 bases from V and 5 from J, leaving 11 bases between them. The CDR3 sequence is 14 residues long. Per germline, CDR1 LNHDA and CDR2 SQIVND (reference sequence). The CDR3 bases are TGTGCCAGTAGTATCCCACAGGTCGACAATGAGCAGTTCTTC. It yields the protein CASSIPQVDNEQFF.

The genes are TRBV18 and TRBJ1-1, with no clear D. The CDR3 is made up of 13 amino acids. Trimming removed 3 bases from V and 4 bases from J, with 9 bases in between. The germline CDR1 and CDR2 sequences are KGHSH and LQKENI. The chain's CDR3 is CASSPAEVTEAFF. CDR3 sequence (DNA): TGTGCCAGCTCACCCGCTGAAGTCACTGAAGCTTTCTTT.

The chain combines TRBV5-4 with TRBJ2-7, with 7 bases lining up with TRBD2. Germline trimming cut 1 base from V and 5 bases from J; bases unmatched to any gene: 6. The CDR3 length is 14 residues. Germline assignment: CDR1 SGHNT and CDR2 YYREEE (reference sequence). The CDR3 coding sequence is TGTGCCAGCAGCTTGAGCGGGGAGGGAGACGAGCAGTACTTC. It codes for CASSLSGEGDEQYF.

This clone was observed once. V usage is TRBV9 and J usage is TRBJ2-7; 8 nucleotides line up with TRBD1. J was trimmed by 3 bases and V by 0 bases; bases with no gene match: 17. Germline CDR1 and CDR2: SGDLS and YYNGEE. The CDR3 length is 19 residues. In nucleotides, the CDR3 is TGTGCCAGCAGCGTAGGTCCAGGACAGGGATCTATATTCGGCTACGAGCAGTACTTC. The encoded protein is CASSVGPGQGSIFGYEQYF.

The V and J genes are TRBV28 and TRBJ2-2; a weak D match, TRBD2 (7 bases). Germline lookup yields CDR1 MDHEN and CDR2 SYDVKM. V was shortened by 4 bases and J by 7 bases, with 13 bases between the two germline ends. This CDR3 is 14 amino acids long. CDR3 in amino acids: CASSWGGRDGELFF. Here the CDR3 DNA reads TGTGCCAGCAGTTGGGGGGGGCGTGACGGGGAGCTGTTTTTT.

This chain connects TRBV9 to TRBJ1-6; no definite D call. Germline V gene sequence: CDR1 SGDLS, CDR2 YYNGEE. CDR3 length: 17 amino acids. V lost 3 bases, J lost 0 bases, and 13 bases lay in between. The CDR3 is CASSAQAGSSYNSPLHF. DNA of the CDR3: TGTGCCAGCAGCGCCCAGGCGGGGAGCTCCTATAATTCACCCCTCCACTTT.

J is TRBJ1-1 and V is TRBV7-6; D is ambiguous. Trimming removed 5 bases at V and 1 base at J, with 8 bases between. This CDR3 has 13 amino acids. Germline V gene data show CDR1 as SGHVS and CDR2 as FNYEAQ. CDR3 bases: TGTGCCAGCAGCCAATTAGGGAACACTGAAGCTTTCTTT. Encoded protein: CASSQLGNTEAFF. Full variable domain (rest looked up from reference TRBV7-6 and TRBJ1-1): GAGVSQSPRYKVTKRGQDVALRCDPISGHVSLYWYRQALGQGPEFLTYFNYEAQQDKSGLPNDRFSAERPEGSISTLTIQRTEQRDSAMYRCASSQLGNTEAFFGQGTRLTVV.

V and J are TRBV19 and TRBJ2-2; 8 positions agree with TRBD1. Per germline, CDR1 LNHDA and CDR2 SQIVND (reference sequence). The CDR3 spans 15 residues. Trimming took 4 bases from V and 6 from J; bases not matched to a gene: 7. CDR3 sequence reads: CASSTDRVPSGELFF. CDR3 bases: TGTGCCAGTAGTACGGACAGGGTTCCGTCCGGGGAGCTGTTTTTT.

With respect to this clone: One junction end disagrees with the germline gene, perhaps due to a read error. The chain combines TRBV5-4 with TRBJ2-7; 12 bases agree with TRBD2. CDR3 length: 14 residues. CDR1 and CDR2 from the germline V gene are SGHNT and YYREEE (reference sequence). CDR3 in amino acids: CASSPDPSLAGGIF. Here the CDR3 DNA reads TGTGCCAGCAGCCCGGACCCCTCTCTAGCGGGGGGGATCTTC.

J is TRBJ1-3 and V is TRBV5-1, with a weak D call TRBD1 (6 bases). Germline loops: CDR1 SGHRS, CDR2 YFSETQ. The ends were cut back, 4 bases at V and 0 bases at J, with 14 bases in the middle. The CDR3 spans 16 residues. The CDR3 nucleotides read TGCGCCAGCAGCCGAGGGACACCAGACTCTGGAAACACCATATATTTT. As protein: CASSRGTPDSGNTIYF.

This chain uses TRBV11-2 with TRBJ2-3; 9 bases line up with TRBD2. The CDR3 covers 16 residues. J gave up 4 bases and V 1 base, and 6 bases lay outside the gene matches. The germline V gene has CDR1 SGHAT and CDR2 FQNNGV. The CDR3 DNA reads TGTGCCAGCAGCTTAGCAGCGGGGGGCGTCGCAGATACGCAGTATTTT. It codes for CASSLAAGGVADTQYF.

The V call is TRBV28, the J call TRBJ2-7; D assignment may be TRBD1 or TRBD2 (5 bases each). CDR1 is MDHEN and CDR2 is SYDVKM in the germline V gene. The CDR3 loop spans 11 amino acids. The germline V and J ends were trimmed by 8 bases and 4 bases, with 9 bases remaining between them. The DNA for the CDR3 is TGTGCCAGCGGGGGTCCATACGAGCAGTACTTC. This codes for CASGGPYEQYF.

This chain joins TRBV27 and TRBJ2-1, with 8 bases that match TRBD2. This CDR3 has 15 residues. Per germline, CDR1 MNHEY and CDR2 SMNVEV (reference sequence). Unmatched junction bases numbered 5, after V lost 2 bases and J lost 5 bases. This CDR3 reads CASSLRGGPDNEQFF. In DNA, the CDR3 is TGTGCCAGCAGTTTACGGGGGGGGCCCGACAATGAGCAGTTCTTC.

The CDR3 DNA follows: TGTGCCAGCAGCCCACAGGGCCCCGGGAACACCGGGGAGCTGTTTTTT. Encoded protein: CASSPQGPGNTGELFF. V is TRBV7-6 and J is TRBJ2-2; TRBD1 might be the D (6 bases). Per germline, CDR1 SGHVS and CDR2 FNYEAQ. V lost 5 bases and J 1 base, leaving 14 bases between the germline ends. The CDR3 is made up of 16 amino acids. Using reference TRBV7-6 and TRBJ2-2 for the parts outside the CDR3, the full variable domain is GAGVSQSPRYKVTKRGQDVALRCDPISGHVSLYWYRQALGQGPEFLTYFNYEAQQDKSGLPNDRFSAERPEGSISTLTIQRTEQRDSAMYRCASSPQGPGNTGELFFGEGSRLTVL.

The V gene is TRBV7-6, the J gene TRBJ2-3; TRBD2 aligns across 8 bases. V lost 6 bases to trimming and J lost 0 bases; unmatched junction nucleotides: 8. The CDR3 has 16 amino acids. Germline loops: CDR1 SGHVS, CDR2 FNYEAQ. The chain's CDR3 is CASSLYAGGSTDTQYF. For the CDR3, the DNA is TGTGCCAGCAGTTTATACGCGGGGGGAAGCACAGATACGCAGTATTTT. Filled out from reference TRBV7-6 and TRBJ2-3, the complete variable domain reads GAGVSQSPRYKVTKRGQDVALRCDPISGHVSLYWYRQALGQGPEFLTYFNYEAQQDKSGLPNDRFSAERPEGSISTLTIQRTEQRDSAMYRCASSLYAGGSTDTQYFGPGTRLTVL.